The clone carrying this T cell receptor beta chain was counted at least ten times. The sample comes from a study of early T cells in non-severe SARS-CoV-2 infection. Unique molecular identifier tags were affixed to discrete cDNA molecules. TCRdb called the 5' RACE reads again in MiXCR, with one record for every CDR3 protein. The sample records about 25,000 distinct CDR3 sequences, 3.5% to 5.5% being singletons. Per the germline V gene, CDR1 is KGHDR and CDR2 is SFDVKD. V gave up 5 bases and J gave up 7 bases, with 4 bases separating them. The CDR3 is 11 amino acids. V and J are TRBV24-1 and TRBJ1-4; D remains ambiguous. Sequenced input: whole blood. The origin of this receptor is an adult who was a healthcare worker with PCR-confirmed SARS-CoV-2 infection or an uninfected control (not recorded which). Here the CDR3 reads CATSVREKLFF. DNA for the CDR3: TGTGCCACCAGTGTACGTGAAAAACTGTTTTTT.